The sequence of this TCR beta chain was determined in a study of T cell responses to AZD1222 COVID-19 vaccine. This table comes from immunoSEQ multiplex PCR, and its TCRdb copy is limited to in-frame clones, with some not included. The table has some 150,000 clones, around nine tenths seen once. This CDR3 spans 13 amino acids. V was cut by 5 bases and J by 4 bases, with 14 bases left in between. From germline, CDR1 is SQVTM and CDR2 ANQGSEA. The V call is TRBV29-1, the J call TRBJ1-2; D not certain. This sample comprised peripheral blood, obtained 28 days after the second AZD1222 dose. The receptor's source is an adult who received the AZD1222 COVID-19 vaccine. The CDR3 spells CSVFGKAPYGYTF. The CDR3 coding sequence is TGCAGCGTTTTCGGGAAGGCACCCTATGGCTACACCTTC.